This TCR beta chain was recorded in a study of T-cell memory formation after mild COVID-19. Study at large: Each donor largely had its own TCR clusters.

Study-wide findings and caveats: A subset of responding clones appeared in pre-infection memory, suggesting cross-reactive memory joined.

The CDR3 spans 17 residues. The germline V gene encodes CDR1 MNHEY and CDR2 SVGAGI. V lost 3 bases, J lost 4 bases, and 18 bases lay in between. In this sample, this clonotype turned up a few times. Its antigen is currently unknown. It was 5'RACE with constant-segment primers that produced the TCR alpha and TCR beta cDNA libraries, which carried sample barcodes and UMIs. MiXCR, run by TCRdb on the 5' RACE reads, gives a single entry per CDR3 protein. Of just over 350,000 distinct CDR3 sequences in the sample, under 15% were seen once. The chain joins TRBV6-5 to TRBJ2-2; TRBD1 or TRBD2 may be the D gene (5 bases each). Input material: PBMCs or a T cell subset sorted from them (not recorded which). This clonotype was obtained from a young man who had mild COVID-19 (a few samples of this study predate the infection). Cell type and time point are not known. The CDR3 protein is CASSYSSGARSTGELFF. In nucleotides, the CDR3 is TGTGCCAGCAGTTATTCTTCCGGGGCTCGTAGCACCGGGGAGCTGTTTTTT.